The clone carrying this T cell receptor beta chain was detected only a few times. What it binds is unknown. The data derive from a study of PD-1 blockade in classical Hodgkin lymphoma. Broader study findings: Any patient who commenced nivolumab under 1 year after ASCT was excluded.

V dropped 0 bases and J dropped 6 bases, with 13 bases sitting between them. The CDR3 is made up of 15 amino acids. Germline CDR1 is MGHRA and CDR2 is YSYEKL. The protocol was immunoSEQ multiplex PCR, while the TCRdb copy is restricted to in-frame clones and leaves out a portion. The table has about 94,000 clones, approximately 92% seen once; the top ten hold around 11%. There was relapse after autologous stem cell transplantation in every patient, and there was variation in brentuximab vedotin exposure. The receptor comes from a human donor with classical Hodgkin lymphoma. The chain has TRBV4-1 and TRBJ2-3, with a possible D match to TRBD2 (5 bases). Sequences were derived from peripheral blood mononuclear cells (PBMCs), sampled before the second cycle of nivolumab. CDR3 sequence (DNA): TGCGCCAGCAGCCAAGAACCCGGGGATGGGGATACGCAGTATTTT. Its protein product is CASSQEPGDGDTQYF.